The text below deals with one TCR beta chain. This CDR3 spans 13 amino acids. V was trimmed by 5 bases and J by 11 bases, leaving 18 bases between them. Germline V CDR1 and CDR2: SNHLY, FYNNEI. Assay: immunoSEQ multiplex PCR; the TCRdb copy retains only in-frame clones and omits some. The table includes 150,000 to 200,000 clones, less than 90% detected once. This specimen belongs to a study of cytomegalovirus exposure and HLA in healthy donors. This clonotype originated in a woman between 18 and 29 years old in good health and CMV-seronegative. Sequences were obtained from PBMCs. V gene TRBV2 combines with J gene TRBJ1-1, with D unclear. Here the CDR3 DNA reads TGTGCCAGCAGTCCTACCCTCGGAGGTGGCGCTTTCTTT. Amino acid sequence: CASSPTLGGGAFF.